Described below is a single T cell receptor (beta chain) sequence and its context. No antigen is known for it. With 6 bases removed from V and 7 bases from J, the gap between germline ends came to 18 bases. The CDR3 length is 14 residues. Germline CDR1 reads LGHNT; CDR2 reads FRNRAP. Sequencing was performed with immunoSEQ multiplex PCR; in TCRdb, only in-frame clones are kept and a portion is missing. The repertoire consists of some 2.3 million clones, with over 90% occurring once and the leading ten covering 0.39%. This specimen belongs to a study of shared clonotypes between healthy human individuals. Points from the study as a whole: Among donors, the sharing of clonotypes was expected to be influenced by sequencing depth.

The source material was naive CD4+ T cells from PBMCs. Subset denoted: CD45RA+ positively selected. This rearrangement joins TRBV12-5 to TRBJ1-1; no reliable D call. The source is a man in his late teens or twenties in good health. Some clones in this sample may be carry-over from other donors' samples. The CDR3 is CASGSLDPLGEAFF. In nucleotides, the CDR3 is TGTGCTAGTGGGAGTCTCGACCCGCTCGGTGAAGCTTTCTTT.